This is a list of T cell receptor beta chains from one sample in a study of blood T cell repertoires in COVID-19. Using immunoSEQ multiplex PCR, the repertoire was profiled, and TCRdb retains in-frame clones only, with some absent. The data hold about 130,000 clones, with roughly 72% observed a single time. The sequencing input was peripheral blood. These receptors all come from a man aged 55 to 70 with acute or convalescent COVID-19. Each CDR3 is given with its conserved first and last residue. The D gene is left open where the match is weak. Some rows have no size entry. The others give once, few or many, or a class for an expanded clone.

>.|TRBV5-4|TRBD2|TRBJ2-1
TGTGCCAGCAGCTCAGTTGAGCGGGGTTTCAACAATGAGCAGTTCTTC
CASSSVERGFNNEQFF
>few|TRBV28|.|TRBJ1-2
TGTGCCAGCAGTTTACGGCAGGGGCCTGACTATGGCTACACCTTC
CASSLRQGPDYGYTF
>.|TRBV3-1/TRBV3-2|TRBD2|TRBJ2-2
TGTGCCAGCAGCCAAGGGCTAGCGGGGGCGTCCGGGGAGCTGTTTTTT
CASSQGLAGASGELFF
>.|TRBV5-1|TRBD2|TRBJ2-1
TGCGCCAGCAGCTTGGCTAGCGGGAGTAGAAATGAGCAGTTCTTC
CASSLASGSRNEQFF
>.|TRBV24-1|.|TRBJ2-7
TGTGCCACCAGCTCCGTGGGTGGGGGCAGACCCAACTTC
CATSSVGGGRPNF
>.|TRBV2|TRBD1|TRBJ1-5
TGTGCCAGCAGTCCCCGCGTAACAGGGGGCGATCAGCCCCAGCATTTT
CASSPRVTGGDQPQHF
>.|TRBV3-1/TRBV3-2|.|TRBJ2-7
TGTGCCAGCAGCCAAGATACAAGTGGGGGGGCGTACGAGCAGTACTTC
CASSQDTSGGAYEQYF
>.|TRBV12-3/TRBV12-4|.|TRBJ1-2
TGTGCCAGCAGTTTAATGCGGGATTATGGCTACACCTTC
CASSLMRDYGYTF
>.|TRBV19|.|TRBJ1-2
TGTGCCAGTAGGGCAGGGCTCTATGGCTACACCTTC
CASRAGLYGYTF
>.|TRBV24-1|.|TRBJ1-5
TGTGCCACCAGTGAACAAGGGGCGGGCAATCAGCCCCAGCATTTT
CATSEQGAGNQPQHF
>.|TRBV6-1|.|TRBJ2-2
TGTGCCAGCAGTGAAGATTATTTCGGCAGGGCTAACGCGAACACCGGGGAGCTGTTTTTT
CASSEDYFGRANANTGELFF
>.|TRBV7-3|.|TRBJ1-2
TGTGCCAGCAGCTTAGAACCGACAAGCTATGGCTACACCTTC
CASSLEPTSYGYTF
>.|TRBV11-3|TRBD1|TRBJ1-1
TGTGCCAGCAGCGGATCCGGGACAGGACGCCGTGAAGCTTTCTTT
CASSGSGTGRREAFF
>.|TRBV19|.|TRBJ1-1
TGTGCCAGTAGTGCCCCCGGACACCTATCAGCTTTCTTT
CASSAPGHLSAFF
>few|TRBV3-1/TRBV3-2|.|TRBJ1-2
TGTGCCAGCAGCCAAGAGCCCGCAGGGGATGACTATGGCTACACCTTC
CASSQEPAGDDYGYTF
>few|TRBV7-2|TRBD2|TRBJ2-1
TGTGCCAGCAGCTTAGGACTAGCGGGAGGGCCCCAGTTCTTC
CASSLGLAGGPQFF
>.|TRBV5-1|TRBD2|TRBJ2-7
TGCGCCAGCAGCCCGACTAGCGGGGGCTCCTACGAGCAGTACTTC
CASSPTSGGSYEQYF
>once|TRBV28|.|TRBJ2-1
TGTGCCAGCGTCCAGCGGAACAATGAGCAGTTCTTC
CASVQRNNEQFF
>.|TRBV6-5|.|TRBJ1-2
TGTGCCAGCAGTTACGGCCCCACCTCTAACTATGGCTACACCTTC
CASSYGPTSNYGYTF
>.|TRBV3-1/TRBV3-2|TRBD2|TRBJ2-3
TGTGCCAGCAGCCTACAGACTAGCGGGGGGCACACAGATACGCAGTATTTT
CASSLQTSGGHTDTQYF
>.|TRBV5-1|.|TRBJ2-3
TGCGCCAGCAGCTTACAGGGCACCGATACGCAGTATTTT
CASSLQGTDTQYF
>once|TRBV30|.|TRBJ1-1
TGTGCCTCGTTCGGGAACACTGAAGCTTTCTTT
CASFGNTEAFF
>few|TRBV3-1/TRBV3-2|.|TRBJ1-2
TGTGCCAGCAGCCAAGGACAGGCCCTTAGGGGCTATGGCTACACCTTC
CASSQGQALRGYGYTF
>.|TRBV9|TRBD1|TRBJ2-5
TGTGCCAGCAGCACACCGGCACAGGGGCAGGGGGAGACCCAGTACTTC
CASSTPAQGQGETQYF
>.|TRBV3-1/TRBV3-2|TRBD2|TRBJ2-2
TGTGCCAGCAGCCAACTAGCGGGAGGTTTAGGGGAGCTGTTTTTT
CASSQLAGGLGELFF
>.|TRBV3-1/TRBV3-2|TRBD1|TRBJ2-7
TGTGCCAGCAGCCGACTTGGGACAGGCTCCTACGAGCAGTACTTC
CASSRLGTGSYEQYF
>few|TRBV15|TRBD1|TRBJ2-1
TGTGCCACCAGCCGAGACAGGGCCAGGTATGAGCAGTTCTTC
CATSRDRARYEQFF
>few|TRBV24-1|.|TRBJ1-3
TGTGCCACCTCTTCGAGGGTCCGAGATGGAAACACCATATATTTT
CATSSRVRDGNTIYF
>.|TRBV7-3|.|TRBJ2-3
TGTGCCAGCAGGAGAGGGAGTACAGATACGCAGTATTTT
CASRRGSTDTQYF
>.|TRBV7-8|TRBD1|TRBJ1-1
TGTGCCAGCAGCTTTACAGGGGGCCTTGTGAACACTGAAGCTTTCTTT
CASSFTGGLVNTEAFF
>.|TRBV2|TRBD1|TRBJ1-5
TGTGCCAGCAGTGAACAGGGGGCGTTATCGCCCCAGCATTTT
CASSEQGALSPQHF
>.|TRBV5-1|TRBD1|TRBJ2-7
TGCGCCAGCAGCTTCCGACAGGGGGGAAACTACGAGCAGTACTTC
CASSFRQGGNYEQYF
>few|TRBV3-1/TRBV3-2|TRBD1|TRBJ1-5
TGTGCCAGCAGCCAACGGGACAGGGGATTCAATCAGCCCCAGCATTTT
CASSQRDRGFNQPQHF
>many|TRBV10-3|.|TRBJ1-1
TGTGCCATCAGTGAGACGGGGAGACCAGAAGCTTTCTTT
CAISETGRPEAFF
>.|TRBV2|.|TRBJ2-2
TGTGCCAGCGAGGGGGTAGCGAACACCGGGGAGCTGTTTTTT
CASEGVANTGELFF
>.|TRBV28|.|TRBJ2-7
TGTGCCAGCAGGAGGGCAAAGCCCTACGAGCAGTACTTC
CASRRAKPYEQYF
>.|TRBV7-9|.|TRBJ2-3
TGTGCCAGCAGCTTAGTGGGCCGCACAGATACGCAGTATTTT
CASSLVGRTDTQYF
>few|TRBV6-6|.|TRBJ2-7
TGTGCCAGCAGACCTCCATCGCGGGCCTCCAGCGAGCAGTACTTC
CASRPPSRASSEQYF
>.|TRBV19|.|TRBJ2-6
TGTGCCAGTAGTATAGGCAGGGGCACTGGGGCCAACGTCCTGACTTTC
CASSIGRGTGANVLTF
>.|TRBV5-4|.|TRBJ2-5
TGTGCCAGCAGCTTCGGGGAGAGGGAGACCCAGTACTTC
CASSFGERETQYF
>.|TRBV6-5|TRBD2|TRBJ2-1
TGTGCCAGCAGGACTAGCGGGAGGAATGAGCAGTTCTTC
CASRTSGRNEQFF
>.|TRBV2|TRBD1|TRBJ1-1
TGTGCCAGCAGTGTACGGGGACAGATGAACACTGAAGCTTTCTTT
CASSVRGQMNTEAFF
>.|TRBV29-1|TRBD1|TRBJ1-1
TGCAGCGCTATAGACAGGGAATCCACTGAAGCTTTCTTT
CSAIDRESTEAFF
>.|TRBV11-2|TRBD2|TRBJ2-1
TGTGCCAGCAGCTTAGATTTCGTGCGGGGGGGTTCATACAATGAGCAGTTCTTC
CASSLDFVRGGSYNEQFF
>few|TRBV6-1|.|TRBJ2-1
TGTGCCAGCAGTGAAGAAGGGGCCAGGTTCTTC
CASSEEGARFF
>once|TRBV5-1|TRBD1|TRBJ2-1
TGCGCCAGCACCGAAGACAGGGCCTCCTACAATGAGCAGTTCTTC
CASTEDRASYNEQFF
>.|TRBV18|TRBD1|TRBJ1-1
TGTGCCAGCTCCCGGGACAGGGGGCGGAACACTGAAGCTTTCTTT
CASSRDRGRNTEAFF
>once|TRBV6-4|TRBD2|TRBJ2-3
TGTGCCAGCAGTGTTCAAGCGGGAGCCACAGATACGCAGTATTTT
CASSVQAGATDTQYF
>few|TRBV7-8|TRBD1|TRBJ1-6
TGTGCCAGCAGCTTCCCGAGACAGGGGACGGAGAATTCACCCCTCCACTTT
CASSFPRQGTENSPLHF
>.|TRBV21-1|.|TRBJ2-1
TGTGCCTTCACGAGGCATAGCTACAATGAGCAGTTCTTC
CAFTRHSYNEQFF
>.|TRBV5-6|TRBD1|TRBJ1-2
TGTGCCAGCAGCCCCCTTATTACATGGACAGGGAATGGCTACACCTTC
CASSPLITWTGNGYTF
>.|TRBV19|TRBD1|TRBJ1-4
TGTGCCAGTACCTCGGACAGGGTCTTTGCTAATGAAAAACTGTTTTTT
CASTSDRVFANEKLFF
>.|TRBV9|TRBD2|TRBJ2-2
TGTGCCAGCAGCGCGGGACTAGCGGGGAACACCGGGGAGCTGTTTTTT
CASSAGLAGNTGELFF
>.|TRBV10-2|TRBD1|TRBJ1-2
TGCGCCAGCAGTGAGTCGACAGGGTCTGACTACACCTTC
CASSESTGSDYTF
>few|TRBV6-1|TRBD1|TRBJ1-2
TGTGCCAGCAGTGCTGGACAGGGAGGGTTAGGCCTTAAAGGCTACACCTTC
CASSAGQGGLGLKGYTF